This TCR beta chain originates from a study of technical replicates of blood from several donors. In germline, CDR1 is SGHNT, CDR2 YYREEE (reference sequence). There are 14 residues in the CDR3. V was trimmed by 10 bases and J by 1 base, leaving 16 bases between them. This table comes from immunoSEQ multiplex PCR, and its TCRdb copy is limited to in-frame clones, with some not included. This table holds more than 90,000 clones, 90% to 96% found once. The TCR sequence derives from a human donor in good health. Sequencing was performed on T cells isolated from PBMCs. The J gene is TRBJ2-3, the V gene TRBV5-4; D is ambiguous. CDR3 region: CAYRSLLGTDTQYF. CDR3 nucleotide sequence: TGTGCCTACCGGTCCCTCCTAGGCACAGATACGCAGTATTTT.